The next 2 T cell receptor beta chains were all read from a single sample in a study of vaccination and CD4 T cells after COVID-19 (dated by TCRdb to the early 2020s). These receptors' antigens are unknown. This sample's treatment or condition label indicates: approximately 9-day PBMC culture with coronavirus spike peptide pools or control peptides (ViraFEST assay). The library came from PCR. The sample was run on an Illumina iSeq 100. At the Johns Hopkins FTIC core, DNA from the cultured CD4+ T cells underwent TCR sequencing with the Oncomine TCR Beta short-read assay. Using fastp trimming at Q25 and MiXCR clonotype assembly, TCRdb reanalyzed the public sequencing data and kept in-frame beta chains. Rows are combined by CDR3 protein, so each entry shows the most common genes and DNA. This sample holds 15,000 to 20,000 distinct CDR3 sequences; just under 50% were observed only once. The ten largest clonotypes hold around 5% of the sample.

The sequencing used CD4+ T cells from blood, cultured in vitro, collected before SARS-CoV-2 vaccination. The receptors were gathered from a human donor who had recovered from COVID-19.

The rearrangement uses TRBV15 and TRBJ1-1, with TRBD1 identical over 7 bases. V lost 5 bases to trimming and J lost 0 bases; unmatched junction nucleotides: 3. CDR3 length: 14 residues. The germline V gene encodes CDR1 LNHNV and CDR2 YYDKDF (reference sequence). DNA of the CDR3: TGTGCCACCAGCGGGGGACAGATGAACACTGAAGCTTTCTTT. Its protein is CATSGGQMNTEAFF. The complete variable domain, with remaining parts taken from reference TRBV15 and TRBJ1-1, reads DAMVIQNPRYQVTQFGKPVTLSCSQTLNHNVMYWYQQKSSQAPKLLFHYYDKDFNNEADTPDNFQSRRPNTSFCFLDIRSPGLGDTAMYLCATSGGQMNTEAFFGQGTRLTVV.

The J gene is TRBJ1-2, the V gene TRBV20-1; tentatively, D is TRBD1 (5 bases). The length of the CDR3 is 12 residues. V was cut by 5 bases and J by 8 bases, with 15 bases left in between. Germline CDR1 and CDR2: DFQATT and SNEGSKA (reference sequence). CDR3 protein: CSASGMWKGYTF. Here the CDR3 DNA reads TGCAGTGCTTCAGGGATGTGGAAGGGCTACACCTTC.